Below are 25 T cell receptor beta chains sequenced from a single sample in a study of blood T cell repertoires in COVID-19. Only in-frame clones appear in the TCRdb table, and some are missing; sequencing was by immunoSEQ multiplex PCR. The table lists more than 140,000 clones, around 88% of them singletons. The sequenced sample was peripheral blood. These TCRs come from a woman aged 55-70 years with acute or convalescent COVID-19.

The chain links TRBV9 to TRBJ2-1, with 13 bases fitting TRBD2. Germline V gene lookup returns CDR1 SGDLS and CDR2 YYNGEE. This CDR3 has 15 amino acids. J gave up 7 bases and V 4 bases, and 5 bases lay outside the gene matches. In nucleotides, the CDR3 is TGTGCCAGCAGCCGTTCGGGACTAGCGGGGAATGAGCAGTTCTTC. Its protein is CASSRSGLAGNEQFF. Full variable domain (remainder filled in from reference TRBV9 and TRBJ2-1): DSGVTQTPKHLITATGQRVTLRCSPRSGDLSVYWYQQSLDQGLQFLIQYYNGEERAKGNILERFSAQQFPDLHSELNLSSLELGDSALYFCASSRSGLAGNEQFFGPGTRLTVL.

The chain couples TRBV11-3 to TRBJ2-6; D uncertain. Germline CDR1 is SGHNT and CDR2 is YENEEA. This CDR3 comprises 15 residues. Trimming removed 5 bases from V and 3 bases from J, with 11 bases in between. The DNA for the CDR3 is TGTGCCAGCAGCCCCCGTTTCGGTGGGGCCAACGTCCTGACTTTC. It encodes CASSPRFGGANVLTF.

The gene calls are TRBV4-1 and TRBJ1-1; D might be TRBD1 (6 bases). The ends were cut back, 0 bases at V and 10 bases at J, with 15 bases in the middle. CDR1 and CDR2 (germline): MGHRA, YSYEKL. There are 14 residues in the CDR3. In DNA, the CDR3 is TGCGCCAGCAGCCAAGAGGGAAGTACAGGGCGAGCTTTCTTT. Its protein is CASSQEGSTGRAFF.

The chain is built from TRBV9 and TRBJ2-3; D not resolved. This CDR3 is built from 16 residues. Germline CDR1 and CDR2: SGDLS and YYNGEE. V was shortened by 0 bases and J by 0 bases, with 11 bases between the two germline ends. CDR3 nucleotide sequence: TGTGCCAGCAGCGTAGGCCCAGGATCTAGCACAGATACGCAGTATTTT. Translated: CASSVGPGSSTDTQYF.

CDR3 nucleotides: TGTGCCAGCAGGTTCCTAGCAGATACGCAGTATTTT. This gives the protein CASRFLADTQYF. V and J are TRBV28 and TRBJ2-3; D remains unclear. The germline V gene encodes CDR1 MDHEN and CDR2 SYDVKM. Deletions cut 6 bases from V and 4 bases from J, with 8 bases between. CDR3 length equals 12 residues.

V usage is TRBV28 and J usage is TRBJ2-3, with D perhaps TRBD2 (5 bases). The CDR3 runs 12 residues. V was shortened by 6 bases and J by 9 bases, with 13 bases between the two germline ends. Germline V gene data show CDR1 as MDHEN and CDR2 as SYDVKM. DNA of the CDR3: TGTGCCAGCAGCACGACTATAAGGACGCAGTATTTT. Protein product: CASSTTIRTQYF.

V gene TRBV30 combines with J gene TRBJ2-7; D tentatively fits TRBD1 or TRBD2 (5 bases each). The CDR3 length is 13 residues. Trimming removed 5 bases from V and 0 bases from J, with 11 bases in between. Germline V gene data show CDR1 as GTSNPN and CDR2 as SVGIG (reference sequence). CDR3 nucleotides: TGTGCCTGGGGGACGAGGAACTCCTACGAGCAGTACTTC. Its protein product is CAWGTRNSYEQYF.

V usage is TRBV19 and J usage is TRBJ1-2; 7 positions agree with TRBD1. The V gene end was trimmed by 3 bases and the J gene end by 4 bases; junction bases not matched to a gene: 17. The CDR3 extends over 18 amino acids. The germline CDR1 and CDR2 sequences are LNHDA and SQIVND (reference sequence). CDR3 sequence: CASSIQLGTVPILYGYTF. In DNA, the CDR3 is TGTGCCAGTAGTATCCAACTCGGGACAGTCCCCATCCTCTATGGCTACACCTTC.

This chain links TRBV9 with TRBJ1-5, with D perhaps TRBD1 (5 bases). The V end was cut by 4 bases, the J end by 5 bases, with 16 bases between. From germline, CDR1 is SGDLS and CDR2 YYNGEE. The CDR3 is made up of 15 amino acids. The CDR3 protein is CASSPGTGLYQPQHF. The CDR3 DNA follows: TGTGCCAGCAGCCCAGGGACGGGACTTTATCAGCCCCAGCATTTT.

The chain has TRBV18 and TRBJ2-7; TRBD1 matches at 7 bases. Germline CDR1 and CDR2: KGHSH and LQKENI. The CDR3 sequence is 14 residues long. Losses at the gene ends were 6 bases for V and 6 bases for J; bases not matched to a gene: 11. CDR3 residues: CASSPGQTLSEQYF. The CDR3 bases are TGTGCCAGCTCCCCGGGACAGACCCTCTCCGAGCAGTACTTC.

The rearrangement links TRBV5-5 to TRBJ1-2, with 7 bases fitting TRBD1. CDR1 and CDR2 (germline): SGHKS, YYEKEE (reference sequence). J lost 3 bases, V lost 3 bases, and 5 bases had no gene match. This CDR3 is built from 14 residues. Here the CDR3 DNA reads TGTGCCAGCAGCTCACTCAGGGGGGACTATGGCTACACCTTC. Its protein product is CASSSLRGDYGYTF.

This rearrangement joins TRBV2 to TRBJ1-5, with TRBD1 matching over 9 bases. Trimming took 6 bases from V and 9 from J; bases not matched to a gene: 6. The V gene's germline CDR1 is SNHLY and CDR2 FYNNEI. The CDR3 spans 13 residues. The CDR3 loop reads CASREQGAAPQHF. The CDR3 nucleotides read TGTGCCAGCAGGGAACAGGGGGCCGCGCCCCAGCATTTT.

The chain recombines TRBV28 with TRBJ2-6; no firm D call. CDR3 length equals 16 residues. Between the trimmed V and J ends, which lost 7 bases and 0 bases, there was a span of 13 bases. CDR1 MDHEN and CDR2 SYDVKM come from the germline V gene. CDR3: CASTFSHLSGANVLTF. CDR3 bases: TGTGCCAGCACTTTTTCACACCTCTCTGGGGCCAACGTCCTGACTTTC.

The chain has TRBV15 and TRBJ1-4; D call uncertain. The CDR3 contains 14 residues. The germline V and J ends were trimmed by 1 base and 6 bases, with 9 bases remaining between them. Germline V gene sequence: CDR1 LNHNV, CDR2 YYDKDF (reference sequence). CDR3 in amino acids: CATSRAAAYEKLFF. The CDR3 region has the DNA TGTGCCACCAGCAGAGCGGCGGCGTATGAAAAACTGTTTTTT.

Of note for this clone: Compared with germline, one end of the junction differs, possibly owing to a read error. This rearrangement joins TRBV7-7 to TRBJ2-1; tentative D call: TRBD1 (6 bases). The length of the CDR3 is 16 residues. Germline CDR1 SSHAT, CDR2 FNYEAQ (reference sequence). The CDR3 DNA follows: TGTGCTAGCAGCGATACAGGGCATAGCTCCTACAATGAGCAGTTCTTC. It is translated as CASSDTGHSSYNEQFF. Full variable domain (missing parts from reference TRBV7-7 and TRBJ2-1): GAGVSQSPRYKVTKRGQDVTLRCDPISSHATLYWYQQALGQGPEFLTYFNYEAQPDKSGLPSDRFSAERPEGSISTLTIQRTEQRDSAMYRCASSDTGHSSYNEQFFGPGTRLTVL.

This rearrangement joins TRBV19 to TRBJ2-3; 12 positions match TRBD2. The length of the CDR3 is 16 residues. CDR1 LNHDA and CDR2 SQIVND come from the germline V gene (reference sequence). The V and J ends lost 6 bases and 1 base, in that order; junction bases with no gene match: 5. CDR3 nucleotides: TGTGCCAGTAGACCTAGCGGGGGGGCCGGCACAGATACGCAGTATTTT. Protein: CASRPSGGAGTDTQYF.

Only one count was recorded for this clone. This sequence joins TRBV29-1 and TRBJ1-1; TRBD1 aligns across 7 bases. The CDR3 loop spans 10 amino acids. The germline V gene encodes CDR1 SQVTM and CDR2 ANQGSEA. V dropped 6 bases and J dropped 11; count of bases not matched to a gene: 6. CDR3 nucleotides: TGCAGCGTCCAGGGGGTTTGGGCTTTCTTT. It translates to CSVQGVWAFF. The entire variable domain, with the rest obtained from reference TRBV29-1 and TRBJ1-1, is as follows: SAVISQKPSRDICQRGTSLTIQCQVDSQVTMMFWYRQQPGQSLTLIATANQGSEATYESGFVIDKFPISRPNLTFSTLTVSNMSPEDSSIYLCSVQGVWAFFGQGTRLTVV.

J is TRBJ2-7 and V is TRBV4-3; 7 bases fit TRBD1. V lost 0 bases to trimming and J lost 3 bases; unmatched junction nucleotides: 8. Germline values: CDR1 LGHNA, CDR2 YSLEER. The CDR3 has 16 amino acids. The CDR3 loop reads CASSQEYFRGIYEQYF. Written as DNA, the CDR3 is TGCGCCAGCAGCCAAGAATACTTCAGGGGGATCTACGAGCAGTACTTC.

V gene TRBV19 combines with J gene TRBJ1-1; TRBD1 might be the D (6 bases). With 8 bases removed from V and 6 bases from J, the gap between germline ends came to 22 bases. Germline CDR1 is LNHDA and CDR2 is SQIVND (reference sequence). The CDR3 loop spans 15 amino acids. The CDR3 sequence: CASRNPTGILPEAFF. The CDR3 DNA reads TGTGCCAGTCGGAACCCCACAGGGATCTTACCTGAAGCTTTCTTT.

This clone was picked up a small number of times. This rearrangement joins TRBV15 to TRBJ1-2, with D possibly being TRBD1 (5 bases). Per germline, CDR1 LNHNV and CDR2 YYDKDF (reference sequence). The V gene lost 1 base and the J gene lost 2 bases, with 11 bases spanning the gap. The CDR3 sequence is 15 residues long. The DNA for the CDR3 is TGTGCCACCAGCAGAGTGGGGCAGGGCAACTATGGCTACACCTTC. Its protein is CATSRVGQGNYGYTF.

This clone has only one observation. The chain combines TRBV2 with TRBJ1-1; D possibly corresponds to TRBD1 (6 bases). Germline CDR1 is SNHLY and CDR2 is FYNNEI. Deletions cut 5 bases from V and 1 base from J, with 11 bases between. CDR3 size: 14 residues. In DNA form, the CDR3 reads TGTGCCAGCAGTTTTGGACAGTCGAACACTGAAGCTTTCTTT. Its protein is CASSFGQSNTEAFF.

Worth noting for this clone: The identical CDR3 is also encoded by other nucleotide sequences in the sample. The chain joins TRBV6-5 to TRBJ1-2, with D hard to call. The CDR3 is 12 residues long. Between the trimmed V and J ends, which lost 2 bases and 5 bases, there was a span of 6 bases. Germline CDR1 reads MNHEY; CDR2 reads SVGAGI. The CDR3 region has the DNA TGTGCCAGCAGTTACCCGGGATATGGCTACACCTTC. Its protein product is CASSYPGYGYTF.

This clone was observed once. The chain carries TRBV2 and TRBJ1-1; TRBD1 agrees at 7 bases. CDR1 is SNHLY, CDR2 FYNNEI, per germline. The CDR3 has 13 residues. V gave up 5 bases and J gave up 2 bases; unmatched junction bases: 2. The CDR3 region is CASSRQGNTEAFF. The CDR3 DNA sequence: TGTGCCAGCAGTAGACAGGGAAACACTGAAGCTTTCTTT. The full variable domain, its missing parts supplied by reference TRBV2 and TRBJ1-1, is EPEVTQTPSHQVTQMGQEVILRCVPISNHLYFYWYRQILGQKVEFLVSFYNNEISEKSEIFDDQFSVERPDGSNFTLKIRSTKLEDSAMYFCASSRQGNTEAFFGQGTRLTVV.

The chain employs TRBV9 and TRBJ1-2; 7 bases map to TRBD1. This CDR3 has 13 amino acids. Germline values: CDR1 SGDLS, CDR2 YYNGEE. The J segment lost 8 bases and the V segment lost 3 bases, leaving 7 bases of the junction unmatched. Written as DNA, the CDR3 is TGTGCCAGCAGCGAAGGACAGGTAGGAGGCTACACCTTC. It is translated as CASSEGQVGGYTF.

CDR3 protein: CASSGGAYLVSEQFF. In nucleotides, the CDR3 is TGTGCCAGCTCGGGAGGAGCCTATCTTGTGTCCGAGCAGTTCTTC. The chain uses TRBV19 and TRBJ2-1, with 7 bases lining up with TRBD2. Germline lookup yields CDR1 LNHDA and CDR2 SQIVND (reference sequence). The CDR3 extends over 15 amino acids. The V segment lost 9 bases and the J segment 10 bases; nucleotides outside the gene matches: 18.